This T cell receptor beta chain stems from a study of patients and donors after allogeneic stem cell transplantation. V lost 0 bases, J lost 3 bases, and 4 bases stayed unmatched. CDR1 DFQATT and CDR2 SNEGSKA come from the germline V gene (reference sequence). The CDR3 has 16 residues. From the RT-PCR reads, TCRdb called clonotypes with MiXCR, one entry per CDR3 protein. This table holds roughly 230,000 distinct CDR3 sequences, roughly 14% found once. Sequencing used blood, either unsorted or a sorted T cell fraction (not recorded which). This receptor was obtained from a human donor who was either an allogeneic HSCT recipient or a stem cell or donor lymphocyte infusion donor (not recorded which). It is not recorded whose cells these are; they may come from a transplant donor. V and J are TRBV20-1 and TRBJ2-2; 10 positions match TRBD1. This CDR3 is CSARDPDRGDTGELFF. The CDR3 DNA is TGCAGTGCTAGAGATCCGGACAGGGGGGACACCGGGGAGCTGTTTTTT.